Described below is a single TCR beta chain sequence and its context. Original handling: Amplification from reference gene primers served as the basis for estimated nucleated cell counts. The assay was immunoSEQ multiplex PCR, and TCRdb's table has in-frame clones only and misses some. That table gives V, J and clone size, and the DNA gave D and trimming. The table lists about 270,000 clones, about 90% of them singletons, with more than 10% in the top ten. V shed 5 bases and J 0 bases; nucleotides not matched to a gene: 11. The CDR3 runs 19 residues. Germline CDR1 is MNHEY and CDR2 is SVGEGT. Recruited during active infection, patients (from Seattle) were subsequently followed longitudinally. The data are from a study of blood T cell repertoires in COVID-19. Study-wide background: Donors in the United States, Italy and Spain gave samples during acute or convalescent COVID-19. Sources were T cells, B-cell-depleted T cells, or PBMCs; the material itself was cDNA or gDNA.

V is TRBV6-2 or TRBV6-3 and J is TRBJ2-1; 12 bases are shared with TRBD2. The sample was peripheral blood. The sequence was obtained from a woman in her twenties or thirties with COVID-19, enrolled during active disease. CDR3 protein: CASSPIPRLAGDSYNEQFF. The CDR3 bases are TGTGCCAGCAGTCCCATCCCAAGACTAGCGGGGGACTCCTACAATGAGCAGTTCTTC.